Below are 2 T cell receptor beta chains sequenced from a single sample in a study of CD8 T cells in Susac syndrome. RNA totalling about 0.45 to 1 ug underwent reverse transcription with random hexamers. One entry per CDR3 protein results from TCRdb running MiXCR on the immunoSEQ multiplex PCR reads. The sample includes approximately 260,000 distinct CDR3 sequences, 96% of them seen just once. The sequencing input was CD4+ T cells from PBMCs. The source of these receptors is a human donor with Susac syndrome.

The rearrangement uses TRBV4-2 and TRBJ2-2, with 7 nucleotides matching TRBD2. CDR3 length: 16 residues. V lost 1 base and J lost 1; bases outside the gene matches: 3. Germline V gene lookup returns CDR1 LGHNA and CDR2 YNFKEQ. The CDR3 bases are TGTGCCAGCAGCCAAGGGGGCGGGAGGAACACCGGGGAGCTGTTTTTT. It yields the protein CASSQGGGRNTGELFF.

The chain is built from TRBV27 and TRBJ2-1; D gene unclear. Germline-derived CDR1 and CDR2 are MNHEY and SMNVEV (reference sequence). This CDR3 region has 12 residues. V was cut by 5 bases and J by 6 bases, with 8 bases left in between. The CDR3 here is CASSPVGNEQFF. The CDR3 DNA is TGTGCCAGCAGTCCAGTTGGCAATGAGCAGTTCTTC.